The clone carrying this TCR beta chain was observed a handful of times. This specimen belongs to a study of T cells after yellow fever vaccination. CDR1 ENHRY and CDR2 SYGVKD come from the germline V gene. The CDR3 length is 15 residues. V was cut by 3 bases and J by 2 bases, with 10 bases left in between. Each CDR3 protein gets one entry after TCRdb re-called the 5' RACE reads with MiXCR. The sample consists of 610,000 or so distinct CDR3 sequences, 9% to 15% of them appearing once. The clonotype comes from a man between 25 and 39 years old who received the YFV17D yellow fever vaccine. The specimen was PBMCs, collected on the day of the yellow fever booster vaccination. The chain has TRBV10-3 and TRBJ2-2; a weak D match, TRBD2 (6 bases). The CDR3 nucleotides read TGTGCCATCAGTGAATGGCGGGAAAACACCGGGGAGCTGTTTTTT. It specifies CAISEWRENTGELFF.